This T cell receptor beta chain was identified during a study of T cells in Graves' hyperthyroidism and ophthalmopathy. Trimming stripped 4 bases from V and 3 bases from J, with 13 bases between. Germline values: CDR1 SGHAT, CDR2 FQNNGV. The CDR3 totals 14 residues. This clonotype was counted many times. TCR beta CDR3 region amplification was performed from RNA transcripts. First-round RT-PCR of the TCR CDR3 relied on the HTBI primer set. MiXCR was run by TCRdb on the multiplex PCR reads, yielding one entry per CDR3 protein. This table holds 300,000 to 450,000 distinct CDR3 sequences, around 13% found once.

The V and J genes are TRBV11-2 and TRBJ2-7; D gene unclear. This clonotype originated in a woman aged 60-75 years with Graves' hyperthyroidism. The sample consisted of blood. The CDR3 here is CASSYSWQVYEQYF. DNA of the CDR3: TGTGCCAGCAGCTATTCTTGGCAGGTCTACGAGCAGTACTTC.